This note documents a single TCR beta chain sequence. Its antigen is not yet known. No clone much larger than this one lies a single base away; base qualities are absent. The source of the sample is a study of cytomegalovirus exposure and HLA in healthy donors (dated by TCRdb to about 2017). With respect to the entire study: According to a later analysis, the 120 or so validation repertoires were produced on the same platform as the 666 repertoires of the first cohort. In addition to the first cohort of about 650 subjects, a separate validation cohort of approximately 120 different subjects was used. The study aimed to test whether signatures of past pathogen exposure could be identified by cataloging public T cell receptors. To predict cytomegalovirus infection status, the study combined high-throughput TCR immunosequencing, statistical association of individual TCRs with disease status, and machine learning. Study-wide conclusions, independent of this receptor: Cytomegalovirus status was reported to be diagnosed by the classifier with high specificity and sensitivity in both the original and validation cohorts. Three of the identified cytomegalovirus-associated TCR beta chains were confirmed in vitro to be specific for cytomegalovirus antigens. A later analysis had no HLA typing for the validation cohort, so co-occurrence there was scored across all 130 or so repertoires. The authors suggested that the approach could potentially be generalized to other disease states and immunological phenotypes. A later analysis found that TCRs clustered in the first cohort also tended to co-occur in the approximately 120 validation repertoires, with approximately 95% of cluster scores above 0. A total of around 150 TCR beta chains were listed by the study as associated with cytomegalovirus. Most TCR sequences were seen in very few donors, while some public TCRs were found in many individuals.

Donors formed part of the validation cohort, which comprised 120 or so subjects and was distinct from the first cohort of roughly 600 subjects. Libraries were made using the immunoSEQ multiplex PCR assay. Turning to the authors' computational methods: A statistical classification framework was built for diagnosing cytomegalovirus status from the catalog of TCR beta chain sequences. Entries here come from immuneACCESS through TCRdb and include only in-frame sequences with V and J called. Some clones fail to appear in such tables; in the studies checked, an unresolved V gene covers under half of the shortfall, and the cause of the remainder is unknown. The DNA was the basis for D and trimming; V, J and clone size are from that table. Here the sample has 150,000 to 200,000 clones; 86% occur a single time. 7.2% of the sample comes from the top ten. The clonotype comes from a man aged 25 to 40 in good health and CMV-seropositive. Sequencing input: PBMCs.

The DNA is as follows: TGTGCCAGCAGTGGGGTGGACAACCACTACAATGAGCAGTTCTTC. It translates as CASSGVDNHYNEQFF. Rearrangement joined TRBV2 to TRBJ2-1; the D segment could be TRBD1, given 5 matching bases. The CDR3, cysteine through phenylalanine, is 15 amino acids long. Only CDR3 DNA remains: 45 bases, in frame from the first base. Trimming removed 4 bases from V and 3 bases from J, leaving 13 bases between the germline ends. From the germline V gene, CDR1 is SNHLY and CDR2 is FYNNEI.